This record covers a single T cell receptor (beta chain). Other DNA sequences within the sample encode an identical CDR3. This sample stems from a study of shared clonotypes between healthy human individuals. Method: immunoSEQ multiplex PCR; TCRdb's copy keeps in-frame clones and lacks some. The data contain roughly 1,600,000 clones, about 98.5% of them singletons. The CDR3 consists of 13 residues. Germline V gives CDR1 SGHRS, CDR2 YFSETQ. Deletions cut 0 bases from V and 1 base from J, with 5 bases between. Naive CD4+ cells were CD45RA-selected; the remaining cells were memory. This sequence joins TRBV5-1 and TRBJ2-7; D gene uncertain. The TCR sequence derives from a man younger than 45 in good health. Sequencing input: naive CD4+ T cells sorted from blood. Regarding subset: CD45RA+ positively selected. Written as DNA, the CDR3 is TGCGCCAGCAGCTTGGGGGTTTCCTACGAGCAGTACTTC. Translation: CASSLGVSYEQYF.